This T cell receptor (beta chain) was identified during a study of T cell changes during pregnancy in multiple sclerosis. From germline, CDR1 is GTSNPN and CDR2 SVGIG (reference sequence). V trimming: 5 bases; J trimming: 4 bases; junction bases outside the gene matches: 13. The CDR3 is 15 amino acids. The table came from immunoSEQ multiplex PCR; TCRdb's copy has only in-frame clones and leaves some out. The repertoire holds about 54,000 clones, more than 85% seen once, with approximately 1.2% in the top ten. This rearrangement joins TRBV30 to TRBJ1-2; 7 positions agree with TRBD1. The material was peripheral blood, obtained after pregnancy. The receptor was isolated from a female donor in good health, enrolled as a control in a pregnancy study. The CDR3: CAWDRNRGRGYGYTF. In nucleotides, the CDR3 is TGTGCCTGGGACCGCAACAGGGGTCGGGGCTATGGCTACACCTTC.